This T cell receptor beta chain is from a study of cytomegalovirus exposure and HLA in healthy donors. General study results and limits: Cytomegalovirus association was listed for about 150 TCR beta chains. Immune exposure information available was restricted to CMV serostatus. In a later analysis, several top co-occurrence clusters appeared linked to parvovirus B19, influenza, CMV and Epstein-Barr virus.

Trimming pared 2 bases from V and 5 bases from J, leaving 30 bases between. In germline, CDR1 is KGHSH, CDR2 LQKENI. CDR3 length: 20 residues. PCR primers comprised 60 Vbeta and 13 Jbeta primers. TCRdb keeps only in-frame clones here, not all; method: immunoSEQ multiplex PCR. The top ten hold more than 1.4% of the sample, which has some 98,000 clones, about 81% seen once. This clone was recorded only once. The antigen is unknown. The rearrangement joins TRBV18 to TRBJ2-5; weak D call: TRBD1 (8 bases). Material for sequencing was PBMCs. The TCR originated in a man aged 40-49 years in good health and CMV-seronegative. CDR3 sequence reads: CASSPYGTGDSSGEDETQYF. In DNA form, the CDR3 reads TGTGCCAGCTCACCATACGGGACAGGAGACTCAAGCGGGGAGGATGAGACCCAGTACTTC.